A single sample gave rise to the 3 T cell receptor beta chains below, sequenced in a study of cytomegalovirus exposure and HLA in healthy donors. A multiplex PCR was run with 60 Vbeta primers and 13 Jbeta primers. Profiling relied on immunoSEQ multiplex PCR, and the TCRdb table lists in-frame clones only, not all of them. Among over 200,000 clones listed, 85% to 90% were seen once. Material for sequencing was PBMCs. These receptors originate from a woman aged 18-29 years in good health and CMV-seronegative.

In nucleotides, the CDR3 is TGTGCCAGCAAACCGGGTGCCCCCCGGGACACTGAAGCTTTCTTT. Translation: CASKPGAPRDTEAFF. The gene calls are TRBV21-1 and TRBJ1-1. TRBV21-1 is tagged as a pseudogene. The length of the CDR3 is 15 residues.

The V gene is TRBV13, the J gene TRBJ1-4; D possibly corresponds to TRBD1 (5 bases). Trimming took off 5 bases at V and 3 bases at J, with 10 bases between the two ends. Germline V gene lookup returns CDR1 PRHDT and CDR2 FYEKMQ (reference sequence). There are 14 residues in the CDR3. The CDR3 nucleotides are TGTGCCAGCAGCAGAGGGGAGGCTAATGAAAAACTGTTTTTT. Amino acids: CASSRGEANEKLFF.

This rearrangement joins TRBV19 to TRBJ1-1; 7 nucleotides agree with TRBD1. J gave up 1 base and V 5 bases, and 4 bases lay outside the gene matches. CDR3 length: 14 amino acids. The germline V gene encodes CDR1 LNHDA and CDR2 SQIVND (reference sequence). DNA of the CDR3: TGTGCCAGTAGTGAGGAGGGGGCGAACACTGAAGCTTTCTTT. This codes for CASSEEGANTEAFF. The variable domain in full, with the rest retrieved from reference TRBV19 and TRBJ1-1, is DGGITQSPKYLFRKEGQNVTLSCEQNLNHDAMYWYRQDPGQGLRLIYYSQIVNDFQKGDIAEGYSVSREKKESFPLTVTSAQKNPTAFYLCASSEEGANTEAFFGQGTRLTVV.